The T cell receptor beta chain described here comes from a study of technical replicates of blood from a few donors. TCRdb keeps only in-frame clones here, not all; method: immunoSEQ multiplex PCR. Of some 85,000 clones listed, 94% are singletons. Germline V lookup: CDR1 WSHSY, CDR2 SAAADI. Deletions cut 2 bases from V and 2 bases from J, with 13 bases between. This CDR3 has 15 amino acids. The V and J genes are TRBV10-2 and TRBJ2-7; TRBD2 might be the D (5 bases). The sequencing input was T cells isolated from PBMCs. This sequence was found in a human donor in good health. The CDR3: CASSEAPHGAYEQYF. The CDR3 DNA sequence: TGCGCCAGCAGTGAGGCCCCCCACGGGGCCTACGAGCAGTACTTC.